The 7 T cell receptor beta chains below all came from one sample that was sequenced in a study of response to subunit inactivated influenza vaccine. Via MiXCR, TCRdb re-called the RT-PCR reads, giving one row per CDR3 protein. The data hold 500,000 to 600,000 distinct CDR3 sequences, with 10% to 15% observed a single time. This specimen consisted of PBMCs from blood, obtained about 40 days after vaccination. These TCRs come from a man aged 45-65 years who received an inactivated influenza vaccine.

This clonotype was detected ten times or more. The genes are TRBV5-1 and TRBJ2-1; the match to TRBD1 covers 10 bases. The CDR3 loop spans 15 amino acids. Germline V gives CDR1 SGHRS, CDR2 YFSETQ. The ends lost 2 bases at V and 5 bases at J; junction bases unmatched: 4. The CDR3 region has the DNA TGCGCCAGCAGCTTACCGGGACAGGGGAACAATGAGCAGTTCTTC. It is translated as CASSLPGQGNNEQFF.

This clonotype was detected a few times. This chain connects TRBV12-3 or TRBV12-4 to TRBJ1-5, with 7 bases matching TRBD1. CDR3 length: 17 residues. V lost 4 bases, J lost 6 bases, and 15 bases stayed unmatched. The CDR3 bases are TGTGCCAGCAGTTCCTGTCCACAGGGGCGATCTTGTCAGCCCCAGCATTTT. It encodes CASSSCPQGRSCQPQHF.

The chain couples TRBV4-1 to TRBJ1-1; 8 bases align to TRBD1. V lost 5 bases, J lost 2 bases, and 7 bases stayed unmatched. Germline V gene lookup returns CDR1 MGHRA and CDR2 YSYEKL. The CDR3 covers 15 residues. DNA for the CDR3: TGCGCCAGCAGCTACCCAGGGGGCCCAAACACTGAAGCTTTCTTT. As protein: CASSYPGGPNTEAFF.

This chain uses TRBV6-1 with TRBJ1-3, with D tentatively TRBD1 (5 bases). Per the germline V gene, CDR1 is MNHNS and CDR2 is SASEGT. The CDR3 has 15 amino acids. V lost 6 bases and J 4 bases, leaving 16 bases between the germline ends. Here the CDR3 reads CASSPHGAEGNTIYF. CDR3 nucleotides: TGTGCCAGCAGCCCTCACGGGGCGGAAGGAAACACCATATATTTT.

This clonotype was observed many times. V usage is TRBV12-3 or TRBV12-4 and J usage is TRBJ2-7; D is possibly TRBD1 (6 bases). The ends were cut back, 3 bases at V and 5 bases at J, with 14 bases in the middle. This CDR3 contains 14 residues. The CDR3 loop is CASSLARGRDEQYF. In DNA, the CDR3 is TGTGCCAGCAGTTTGGCCAGGGGTAGAGACGAGCAGTACTTC.

This clonotype turned up a few times. This sequence joins TRBV4-1 and TRBJ2-2, with D unresolved. Trimming cost V 2 bases and J 4 bases, with 8 bases left between them. The CDR3 contains 14 residues. Germline V gene sequence: CDR1 MGHRA, CDR2 YSYEKL. The CDR3 coding sequence is TGCGCCAGCAGCCAAAGCACCGGCACCGGGGAGCTGTTTTTT. Translating it yields CASSQSTGTGELFF.

The CDR3 DNA follows: TGTGCCAGCTCACCATCGAGTCGGGACAGGGGGCGAGGCACTGAAGCTTTCTTT. The encoded protein is CASSPSSRDRGRGTEAFF. This chain joins TRBV18 and TRBJ1-1; 12 bases fit TRBD1. V dropped 2 bases and J dropped 4; count of bases not matched to a gene: 11. This CDR3 contains 18 residues. Germline loops: CDR1 KGHSH, CDR2 LQKENI.